This record concerns one T cell receptor beta chain sequence. The specificity of this receptor is unknown. Per-base quality was not reported, and no clone a single base away is much larger than it. This sample is part of a study of T cell responses to AZD1222 COVID-19 vaccine listed by TCRdb under 2021. With regard to the full study: AZD1222 recipients given second doses at about 4 weeks or at about 12 weeks were pooled, since spike-specific TCR depth and breadth were not found to differ between the two schedules. TCR sequencing covered 233 trial participants: 200 to 220 given two doses of AZD1222 and 26 given two doses of MenACWY control vaccine. Trial participants were enrolled into age subgroups of 18-55, 56-69 and 70-plus years, which contained 148, 28 and 57 TCR-sequenced participants, respectively.

The CDR3, cysteine through phenylalanine, is 13 amino acids long. Only CDR3 DNA remains: 39 bases, in frame from the first base. V is clipped by 4 bases and J by 3 bases, and the sequence between their germline boundaries is 10 bases long. The CDR1 and CDR2 encoded by the germline V gene (reference sequence) are SGHNT and YYREEE. The meaning of the sample's time point label: baseline before first vaccination. Samples from vaccinated people were obtained from the UK trials COV001 and COV002, which included a single-blind randomized controlled phase 2/3 trial of AZD1222 (ChAdOx1 nCoV-19) in healthy adults. For TCRbeta chain sequencing, PBMC samples were collected from trial participants at day 0 and at day 28 after the second dose. The investigation overall reported the following: Conclusions about previously exposed vaccinees were limited because only 6 or 7 AZD1222 recipients were SARS-CoV-2 seropositive at baseline. Participants were mostly white British, with more females than males. The authors suggested clonal diversity may have been underestimated. Epitopes outside the regions mutated in the B.1.351 and B.1.1.7 variants were reportedly recognized by nearly half of the unique spike-specific TCRs. Because no samples from the day 14 peak response were available, repertoires could be characterized only after the peak T cell response. CD4 TCRs associated with the vaccine covered the entire spike protein, and the dominant responses were in regions 160-218 and 743-854. A significant rise in spike-specific TCR breadth and depth was observed after two AZD1222 doses relative to day 0 and relative to MenACWY recipients. In the small 56-69-year group, the increase in depth fell short of significance, most likely because of low power.

The CDR3 regions of human TCRbeta chains were analyzed by immunosequencing. The published analysis was carried out like this. TCRs in the repertoires were matched against a reference library of SARS-CoV-2-specific TCRs that had been generated with the MIRA antigen-specificity platform. Breadth meant the fraction of unique TCRs that were SARS-CoV-2-associated, whereas depth meant the fraction of total T cells that were SARS-CoV-2-associated. Using the MIRA data, each spike-specific TCR was assigned both to the spike region to which the TCR was reactive and to a CD4 or CD8 class. Log10-transformed breadth and depth values were compared by one-way ANOVA with Sidak's multiple comparisons tests. TCRdb re-hosts the immuneACCESS table, in-frame sequences only. Its copies lack some clones; in the studies checked, an unresolved V gene accounts for under half of them, and the cause for the rest is not known. The V and J calls and clone size come from that table; D and trimming were worked out from the DNA. The table for this sample lists fewer than 150,000 clones; around 86% of them were counted only once. The top ten clones comprise roughly 1.2% of the sample.

The material was peripheral blood, obtained on day 0 of AZD1222 vaccination. This sequence was found in an adult in good health. The chain is made from TRBV5-4 and TRBJ1-1; the best D guess is TRBD1, with 5 bases matching. The DNA is TGTGCCAGCAGCGGAGGGACTCACACTGAAGCTTTCTTT. This translates into CASSGGTHTEAFF.